What follows are 19 T cell receptor beta chains derived from one specimen sequenced in a study of shared clonotypes between healthy human individuals. Repertoires were generated with immunoSEQ multiplex PCR, while TCRdb's copy carries only in-frame clones and drops some. Of roughly 600,000 clones listed, 98% were seen once; the top ten hold 0.3%. Naive CD8 isolation took CD45RO-negative cells positively selected for CCR7 and excluded terminally differentiated effector memory CD45RA+ cells. The sample taken for sequencing was naive CD8+ T cells sorted from blood. The receptor source for this set is a man aged 25 to 45 in good health.

The rearrangement joins TRBV6-5 to TRBJ2-5; D possibly uses TRBD1 or TRBD2 (6 bases each). The V end lost 11 bases, the J end lost 0 bases, and 19 bases lay between the germline ends. The CDR3 contains 15 residues. Germline values: CDR1 MNHEY, CDR2 SVGAGI. The CDR3 bases are TGTGCCTCCCGGCCGTCCGGGGGCCACCAAGAGACCCAGTACTTC. This encodes CASRPSGGHQETQYF.

The V gene is TRBV11-2, the J gene TRBJ2-7; TRBD2 matches 13 bases. The CDR3 sequence is 16 residues long. CDR1 SGHAT and CDR2 FQNNGV come from the germline V gene. J lost 4 bases, V lost 5 bases, and 8 bases had no gene match. CDR3 in DNA: TGTGCCAGCAGCGTACTAGCGGGAGGGCTCCTATACGAGCAGTACTTC. It translates to CASSVLAGGLLYEQYF.

V usage is TRBV6-6 and J usage is TRBJ1-4, with D unclear. Germline CDR1 reads MNHNY; CDR2 reads SVGAGI (reference sequence). V was shortened by 6 bases and J by 6 bases, with 14 bases between the two germline ends. The CDR3 runs 14 residues. CDR3 sequence (DNA): TGTGCCAGCAGACGCAGATCAAATGATGAAAAACTGTTTTTT. It specifies CASRRRSNDEKLFF.

The V and J genes are TRBV10-3 and TRBJ2-7; 8 bases fit TRBD2. The CDR3 runs 15 residues. The germline gives CDR1 ENHRY, CDR2 SYGVKD. The V segment lost 3 bases and the J segment 3 bases; nucleotides outside the gene matches: 7. CDR3 in DNA: TGTGCCATCAGTGATGCGCCGGGACTAGACTACGAGCAGTACTTC. Its protein is CAISDAPGLDYEQYF.

The chain couples TRBV7-6 to TRBJ2-6; D not certain. This CDR3 comprises 15 residues. Trimming shortened V by 7 bases and J by 1 base, and 11 bases separated the two germline ends. Looked up from germline, CDR1 is SGHVS and CDR2 is FNYEAQ. The CDR3 sequence is CASTPDLSGANVLTF. The DNA of the CDR3 is TGTGCCAGCACCCCGGATTTATCTGGGGCCAACGTCCTGACTTTC.

The chain combines TRBV7-7 with TRBJ2-2; D is possibly TRBD1 (6 bases). CDR1 is SSHAT, CDR2 FNYEAQ, per germline (reference sequence). Trimming cost V 5 bases and J 0 bases, with 16 bases left between them. The CDR3 loop spans 17 amino acids. The CDR3 loop reads CASSEGVGATNTGELFF. DNA of the CDR3: TGTGCCAGCAGCGAAGGGGTGGGGGCCACGAACACCGGGGAGCTGTTTTTT.

This chain connects TRBV14 to TRBJ2-1; 13 nucleotides match TRBD2. Germline CDR1 reads SGHDN; CDR2 reads FVKESK. This CDR3 has 15 amino acids. V lost 6 bases to trimming and J lost 10 bases; unmatched junction nucleotides: 9. In DNA form, the CDR3 reads TGTGCCAGCAGTCGGACTAGCGGGAGTAATGGAGAGCAGTTCTTC. It specifies CASSRTSGSNGEQFF.

The gene calls are TRBV29-1 and TRBJ2-2, with D uncertain. The CDR3 length is 13 residues. Germline CDR1 is SQVTM and CDR2 is ANQGSEA. V was shortened by 3 bases and J by 4 bases, with 9 bases between the two germline ends. CDR3 in amino acids: CSVEETGTGELFF. CDR3 nucleotide sequence: TGCAGCGTTGAGGAGACGGGCACCGGGGAGCTGTTTTTT.

The J gene is TRBJ2-4, the V gene TRBV13; no firm D call. CDR3 length equals 14 residues. Per the germline V gene, CDR1 is PRHDT and CDR2 is FYEKMQ (reference sequence). Trimming cost V 0 bases and J 0 bases, with 3 bases left between them. This CDR3 reads CASSLGLAKNIQYF. The CDR3 DNA sequence: TGTGCCAGCAGCTTAGGACTAGCCAAAAACATTCAGTACTTC.

V and J are TRBV27 and TRBJ2-7; D not resolved. Germline CDR1 reads MNHEY; CDR2 reads SMNVEV (reference sequence). Trimming stripped 4 bases from V and 0 bases from J, with 13 bases between. The CDR3 totals 15 residues. The DNA for the CDR3 is TGTGCCAGCAGTTCCCACTCTACCAACTCCTACGAGCAGTACTTC. Amino acids: CASSSHSTNSYEQYF.

The rearrangement links TRBV7-8 to TRBJ2-7, with D perhaps assigned TRBD1 or TRBD2 (5 bases each). This CDR3 is built from 14 residues. V gave up 2 bases and J gave up 6 bases, with 14 bases separating them. CDR1 is SGHVS and CDR2 is FQNEAQ in the germline V gene. For the CDR3, the DNA is TGTGCCAGCAGCTTAACTACAGGACTTCCCGAGCAGTACTTC. As protein: CASSLTTGLPEQYF.

The V gene is TRBV29-1, the J gene TRBJ2-7; TRBD2 matches at 10 bases. CDR1 SQVTM and CDR2 ANQGSEA come from the germline V gene. CDR3 length: 17 amino acids. After removal of 4 bases from V and 4 bases from J, the junction contained 16 bases not matched to a gene. The CDR3 nucleotides read TGCAGCGTTGCCGCGGGGCTAGCGGGAGCCCCAGGGTACGAGCAGTACTTC. Amino acids: CSVAAGLAGAPGYEQYF.

The chain uses TRBV29-1 and TRBJ2-7; tentative D call: TRBD1 (6 bases). The CDR3 consists of 16 residues. The germline V and J ends were trimmed by 3 bases and 2 bases, with 20 bases remaining between them. CDR1 is SQVTM and CDR2 is ANQGSEA in the germline V gene. This CDR3 reads CSVELPDSRGAYEQYF. CDR3 DNA: TGCAGCGTTGAGCTACCGGACAGTCGGGGCGCCTACGAGCAGTACTTC.

This sequence joins TRBV7-2 and TRBJ2-5, with 9 positions matching TRBD1. The CDR3 extends over 15 amino acids. Germline V gene lookup returns CDR1 SGHTA and CDR2 FQGNSA. The V gene end was trimmed by 5 bases and the J gene end by 1 base; junction bases not matched to a gene: 5. The CDR3 coding sequence is TGTGCCAGCAGCGTACGACAGGGGGGCCAAGAGACCCAGTACTTC. Amino acid sequence: CASSVRQGGQETQYF.

The genes are TRBV30 and TRBJ2-1, with unresolved D. The germline V gene has CDR1 GTSNPN and CDR2 SVGIG (reference sequence). The CDR3 spans 10 residues. V shed 5 bases and J shed 2 bases, with 1 base lying between them. The CDR3 DNA reads as TGTGCCTGGGCCTACAATGAGCAGTTCTTC. Its protein product is CAWAYNEQFF.

The chain is built from TRBV11-2 and TRBJ1-3; D not resolved. Germline CDR1 reads SGHAT; CDR2 reads FQNNGV. This CDR3 contains 16 residues. Trimming removed 5 bases from V and 4 bases from J, with 18 bases in between. DNA for the CDR3: TGTGCCAGCAGCCCACGGATTTTGGGTGACGGAAACACCATATATTTT. This gives the protein CASSPRILGDGNTIYF.

The V call is TRBV10-3, the J call TRBJ2-3; D is perhaps TRBD1 (7 bases). This CDR3 has 14 residues. Trimming removed 10 bases at V and 2 bases at J, with 16 bases between. The germline CDR1 and CDR2 sequences are ENHRY and SYGVKD. CDR3 coding DNA: TGTGCCACCCACCGGGGGACAGTCACAGATACGCAGTATTTT. It encodes CATHRGTVTDTQYF.

This sequence joins TRBV5-5 and TRBJ1-2; 7 bases are shared with TRBD1. V dropped 3 bases and J dropped 2; count of bases not matched to a gene: 7. There are 15 residues in the CDR3. CDR1 is SGHKS, CDR2 YYEKEE, per germline (reference sequence). CDR3 nucleotide sequence: TGTGCCAGCAGCTCACCCGGGACAGAGAACTATGGCTACACCTTC. This translates into CASSSPGTENYGYTF.

The gene calls are TRBV20-1 and TRBJ2-7, with unresolved D. Per germline, CDR1 DFQATT and CDR2 SNEGSKA (reference sequence). The CDR3 length is 10 residues. Between the trimmed V and J ends, which lost 5 bases and 0 bases, there was a span of 2 bases. For the CDR3, the DNA is TGCAGTGCTGGCTCCTACGAGCAGTACTTC. Its protein is CSAGSYEQYF.